Listed below are T cell receptor beta chains from one sample, sequenced in a study of T cells in Graves' hyperthyroidism and ophthalmopathy. One entry per CDR3 protein results from TCRdb running MiXCR on the multiplex PCR reads. Here the sample spans approximately 690,000 distinct CDR3 sequences, about 14% being singletons. The sample comprised blood. The receptors come from a woman aged 45 to 65 with Graves' ophthalmopathy. CDR3s include the opening cysteine and the closing phenylalanine or tryptophan. Fields, in order: CDR3 DNA, CDR3 protein, clone size, CDR3 length, D gene, V gene, J gene. D genes are given only for firm matches. Size is omitted from some rows. Given values are once, few, many or a class for expanded clones.

DNA: TGTGCCTGGGGACAGGGACCGAACACTGAAGCTTTCTTT
CDR3: CAWGQGPNTEAFF
size: many
length: 13
D: TRBD1
V: TRBV30
J: TRBJ1-1

DNA: TGCAGTGCTTCCGACAGGGCCTACGAGCAGTACTTC
CDR3: CSASDRAYEQYF
size: -
length: 12
D: TRBD1
V: TRBV20-1
J: TRBJ2-7

DNA: TGTGCCAGCAGCCAAGATACGTGGGGCTCCTACGAGCAGTACTTC
CDR3: CASSQDTWGSYEQYF
size: many
length: 15
D: -
V: TRBV3-1
J: TRBJ2-7

DNA: TGTGCCAGCAGCCTGGACCGGGAGGACTACGAGCAGTACTTC
CDR3: CASSLDREDYEQYF
size: many
length: 14
D: TRBD2
V: TRBV7-8
J: TRBJ2-7

DNA: TGTGCCAGCAGCTTTTCGGGCCAAGAGACCCAGTACTTC
CDR3: CASSFSGQETQYF
size: many
length: 13
D: -
V: TRBV7-2
J: TRBJ2-5

DNA: TGTGCCAGCAGCATCGAAGGGAGGCGCTATGGCTACACCTTC
CDR3: CASSIEGRRYGYTF
size: many
length: 14
D: -
V: TRBV9
J: TRBJ1-2

DNA: TGTGCCAGCAGTTTCTCTAGCGGGATCCTCACAGATACGCAGTATTTT
CDR3: CASSFSSGILTDTQYF
size: many
length: 16
D: TRBD2
V: TRBV28
J: TRBJ2-3

DNA: TGTGCCAGCAGTTACCCCGGACGGGCTGATGGCTACACCTTC
CDR3: CASSYPGRADGYTF
size: many
length: 14
D: -
V: TRBV6-2/TRBV6-3
J: TRBJ1-2

DNA: TGTGCCAGTAGTGGGGCTCGGACTTTGGCTTTCGAGCAGTACTTC
CDR3: CASSGARTLAFEQYF
size: -
length: 15
D: -
V: TRBV19
J: TRBJ2-7

DNA: TGTGCCAGCAGCCTCAATCGGATCAATTCATCCCTCCACTTT
CDR3: CASSLNRINSSLHF
size: few
length: 14
D: -
V: TRBV7-8
J: TRBJ1-6

DNA: TGTGCCAGCAGTGAAGCGGGAGTGGTATCAGATACGCAGTATTTT
CDR3: CASSEAGVVSDTQYF
size: many
length: 15
D: -
V: TRBV2
J: TRBJ2-3

DNA: TGTGCCAGCAGTTTAAGGGCTAGCGGGAGCTACGAGCAGTACTTC
CDR3: CASSLRASGSYEQYF
size: many
length: 15
D: TRBD2
V: TRBV28
J: TRBJ2-7

DNA: TGTGCCAGCAGCACCTTTGGGACAGGGGCCAATGAGCAGTTCTTC
CDR3: CASSTFGTGANEQFF
size: many
length: 15
D: TRBD1
V: TRBV7-2
J: TRBJ2-1

DNA: TGTGCCAGCAGCTTGGGGTCAGGGTTAAACACAGATACGCAGTATTTT
CDR3: CASSLGSGLNTDTQYF
size: many
length: 16
D: -
V: TRBV5-6
J: TRBJ2-3

DNA: TGCAGTGCTAGAGTACAGGCTAACTATGGCTACACCTTC
CDR3: CSARVQANYGYTF
size: many
length: 13
D: -
V: TRBV20-1
J: TRBJ1-2

DNA: TGCAGTGCTAGAGGGGAGTCGGGACTAGCGGGACTTTACAATGAGCAGTTCTTC
CDR3: CSARGESGLAGLYNEQFF
size: many
length: 18
D: TRBD2
V: TRBV20-1
J: TRBJ2-1

DNA: TGCGCCAGCAAAATATCGAACCCCACAGATACGCAGTATTTT
CDR3: CASKISNPTDTQYF
size: -
length: 14
D: -
V: TRBV5-1
J: TRBJ2-3

DNA: TGTGCCACCAGCAGAGGTCAACAGGGGGCTGAGCCCCAGCATTTT
CDR3: CATSRGQQGAEPQHF
size: many
length: 15
D: TRBD1
V: TRBV15
J: TRBJ1-5

DNA: TGCAGTGCTAGAGTGATGGGGGTCCTGTACAATGAGCAGTTCTTC
CDR3: CSARVMGVLYNEQFF
size: many
length: 15
D: -
V: TRBV20-1
J: TRBJ2-1

DNA: TGTGCCAGCAGTGTTGACTTTACAGATACGCAGTATTTT
CDR3: CASSVDFTDTQYF
size: -
length: 13
D: -
V: TRBV2
J: TRBJ2-3

DNA: TGCAGTGCTAAGGACAGGGGAAGATACTACGAGCAGTACTTC
CDR3: CSAKDRGRYYEQYF
size: -
length: 14
D: TRBD1
V: TRBV20-1
J: TRBJ2-7

DNA: TGTGCCAGCAGCTTACGCCTCGGTAGCGGGGCTCTGGGGGGTGAGCAGTTCTTC
CDR3: CASSLRLGSGALGGEQFF
size: -
length: 18
D: TRBD2
V: TRBV7-3
J: TRBJ2-1

DNA: TGTGCCAGCAGCTTGGACACAGGGGGCCGGGAGCTGTTTTTT
CDR3: CASSLDTGGRELFF
size: -
length: 14
D: TRBD1
V: TRBV5-6
J: TRBJ2-2

DNA: TGTGCCAGCAGCTTCCAGAGGTTCTCCTACGAGCAGTACTTC
CDR3: CASSFQRFSYEQYF
size: -
length: 14
D: -
V: TRBV7-8
J: TRBJ2-7

DNA: TGCGCCAGCAGCCCGGACAGTGACTTAATCTATGGCTACACCTTC
CDR3: CASSPDSDLIYGYTF
size: few
length: 15
D: -
V: TRBV7-9
J: TRBJ1-2

DNA: TGTGCCAGCAGTCCCCGACAGGGTGGGGCCTACGAGCAGTACTTC
CDR3: CASSPRQGGAYEQYF
size: many
length: 15
D: TRBD1
V: TRBV28
J: TRBJ2-7

DNA: TGTGCCATCAGCACGACAGCGGGGTTGGTCACTGAAGCTTTCTTT
CDR3: CAISTTAGLVTEAFF
size: -
length: 15
D: -
V: TRBV10-3
J: TRBJ1-1

DNA: TGTGCCAGCAGCAGACAGGGGTTGAACACTGAAACTTTCTTT
CDR3: CASSRQGLNTETFF
size: -
length: 14
D: TRBD1
V: TRBV27
J: TRBJ1-1

DNA: TGTGCCAGCAGCCCTTATCCCTACGAGCAGTACTTC
CDR3: CASSPYPYEQYF
size: -
length: 12
D: -
V: TRBV7-9
J: TRBJ2-7

DNA: TGTGCCAGCTCTCTCGGGACTGTCGCGAACACCGGGGAGCTGTTTTTT
CDR3: CASSLGTVANTGELFF
size: many
length: 16
D: -
V: TRBV18
J: TRBJ2-2